The 19 T cell receptor beta chains presented below share a single source sample, sequenced in a study of shared clonotypes between healthy human individuals. The table came from immunoSEQ multiplex PCR; TCRdb's copy has only in-frame clones and leaves some out. This table holds a few hundred thousand clones, roughly 70% found once. The specimen sequenced was memory CD4+ T cells sorted from blood. Documented subset: CD45RA-negative fraction. The receptors were gathered from a man aged 30-40 years in good health.

This clone showed up just a few times. The chain is built from TRBV5-8 and TRBJ2-7; 7 bases map to TRBD1. V gave up 5 bases and J gave up 2 bases; unmatched junction bases: 7. This CDR3 region has 14 residues. From germline, CDR1 is SGHTS and CDR2 YDEGEE. CDR3: CASRGPGTAYEQYF. CDR3 bases: TGTGCCAGCAGAGGCCCCGGGACAGCCTACGAGCAGTACTTC.

This clone turned up a few times. This chain uses TRBV4-3 with TRBJ1-5, with 8 positions matching TRBD1. V was pared by 3 bases and J by 3 bases, with 7 bases of the junction left unmatched. CDR1 is LGHNA and CDR2 is YSLEER in the germline V gene. The CDR3 runs 16 residues. This CDR3 reads CASSQSGGRNNQPQHF. In nucleotides, the CDR3 is TGCGCCAGCAGCCAGTCAGGGGGCAGGAACAATCAGCCCCAGCATTTT.

The chain carries TRBV2 and TRBJ2-3, with D possibly TRBD1 on 5 matching bases. Trimming left V 7 bases short and J 2 bases short, with 10 bases between. This CDR3 contains 13 residues. Germline CDR1 and CDR2: SNHLY and FYNNEI. Written as DNA, the CDR3 is TGTGCCAGCATGGGGCGATCCACAGATACGCAGTATTTT. Amino acids: CASMGRSTDTQYF.

The chain is built from TRBV5-1 and TRBJ2-2; 12 bases align to TRBD1. V lost 3 bases to trimming and J lost 6 bases; unmatched junction nucleotides: 3. This CDR3 has 15 residues. Per the germline V gene, CDR1 is SGHRS and CDR2 is YFSETQ. The CDR3 is CASSSGQGASGELFF. The CDR3 DNA reads TGCGCCAGCAGCTCGGGACAGGGGGCGTCCGGGGAGCTGTTTTTT.

The chain couples TRBV30 to TRBJ2-7; D is unresolved. The V gene lost 4 bases and the J gene lost 3 bases, with 10 bases spanning the gap. Germline V gives CDR1 GTSNPN, CDR2 SVGIG (reference sequence). This CDR3 is 12 amino acids long. The DNA of the CDR3 is TGTGCCTGGACTTTGAACTACTACGAGCAGTACTTC. Amino acid sequence: CAWTLNYYEQYF.

V and J are TRBV11-3 and TRBJ2-3, with 10 bases identical to TRBD2. CDR3 length: 17 residues. V shed 1 base and J 4 bases; nucleotides not matched to a gene: 8. Germline V CDR1 and CDR2: SGHNT, YENEEA. This chain's CDR3 is CASSLAASGSEADTQYF. For the CDR3, the DNA is TGTGCCAGCAGCTTAGCCGCTAGCGGGAGTGAAGCAGATACGCAGTATTTT.

The chain joins TRBV10-2 to TRBJ2-3; D may be TRBD2 (7 bases). V was trimmed by 4 bases and J by 4 bases, leaving 21 bases between them. The CDR3 is 17 amino acids. Germline CDR1 is WSHSY and CDR2 is SAAADI. Here the CDR3 reads CASSVGGGRGSADTQYF. The CDR3 bases are TGCGCCAGCAGTGTGGGAGGGGGTCGGGGGAGCGCAGATACGCAGTATTTT.

This clone was observed many times. The rearrangement joins TRBV19 to TRBJ2-3; 10 bases fit TRBD1. CDR3 length: 16 residues. The V gene's germline CDR1 is LNHDA and CDR2 SQIVND (reference sequence). V lost 5 bases and J lost 6; bases outside the gene matches: 11. The CDR3 spells CASSPGDRGHRDTQYF. In DNA, the CDR3 is TGTGCCAGTAGTCCCGGAGACAGGGGGCATCGGGATACGCAGTATTTT. Filled out from reference TRBV19 and TRBJ2-3, the complete variable domain reads DGGITQSPKYLFRKEGQNVTLSCEQNLNHDAMYWYRQDPGQGLRLIYYSQIVNDFQKGDIAEGYSVSREKKESFPLTVTSAQKNPTAFYLCASSPGDRGHRDTQYFGPGTRLTVL.

The rearrangement uses TRBV5-4 and TRBJ2-1, with TRBD1 matching over 9 bases. Trimming cost V 4 bases and J 5 bases; bases outside gene matches: 10. Germline values: CDR1 SGHNT, CDR2 YYREEE (reference sequence). There are 16 residues in the CDR3. The CDR3 DNA reads as TGTGCCAGCAGCCGTCCGGGACAGGGCCCCAACAATGAGCAGTTCTTC. It specifies CASSRPGQGPNNEQFF.

The V call is TRBV6-5, the J call TRBJ2-1; TRBD1 might be the D (6 bases). The CDR3 sequence is 11 residues long. Trimming cost V 6 bases and J 7 bases, with 7 bases left between them. The germline CDR1 and CDR2 sequences are MNHEY and SVGAGI. The CDR3 DNA follows: TGTGCCAGCAGCCAGGGGAATGAGCAGTTCTTC. It specifies CASSQGNEQFF.

The chain has TRBV29-1 and TRBJ2-3, with D tentatively TRBD1 (6 bases). The CDR3 contains 16 residues. Germline V gene sequence: CDR1 SQVTM, CDR2 ANQGSEA. Trimming removed 3 bases from V and 0 bases from J, with 16 bases in between. The CDR3: CSVDTDSKTSTDTQYF. CDR3 nucleotide sequence: TGCAGCGTTGATACGGACAGTAAAACTAGCACAGATACGCAGTATTTT.

The CDR3 nucleotides are TGTGCCAGCATCTTAGTGGCCGCCGAAGCTTTCTTT. Amino acid sequence: CASILVAAEAFF. V gene TRBV6-1 combines with J gene TRBJ1-1; D gene unclear. CDR1 and CDR2 (germline): MNHNS, SASEGT. V was shortened by 7 bases and J by 8 bases, with 14 bases between the two germline ends. The CDR3 runs 12 residues.

The chain uses TRBV11-3 and TRBJ2-2; weak D call: TRBD1 (6 bases). V was shortened by 4 bases and J by 4 bases, with 16 bases between the two germline ends. Germline-derived CDR1 and CDR2 are SGHNT and YENEEA. The CDR3 length is 16 residues. CDR3 DNA: TGTGCCAGCAGCTCACAAAAACAGGGATCCACCGGGGAGCTGTTTTTT. It encodes CASSSQKQGSTGELFF. Drawing the rest from reference TRBV11-3 and TRBJ2-2, the complete variable domain is EAGVVQSPRYKIIEKKQPVAFWCNPISGHNTLYWYLQNLGQGPELLIRYENEEAVDDSQLPKDRFSAERLKGVDSTLKIQPAELGDSAVYLCASSSQKQGSTGELFFGEGSRLTVL.

J is TRBJ2-3 and V is TRBV2, with D tentatively TRBD1 (7 bases). Germline CDR1 reads SNHLY; CDR2 reads FYNNEI. The CDR3 is made up of 14 amino acids. V dropped 6 bases and J dropped 2 bases, with 12 bases sitting between them. The CDR3 coding sequence is TGTGCCAGCAGGGAGGGGGCTTACACAGATACGCAGTATTTT. Amino acid sequence: CASREGAYTDTQYF.

This clone was counted only a few times. The V gene is TRBV7-9, the J gene TRBJ2-1, with 8 bases identical to TRBD1. Unmatched junction bases numbered 11, after V lost 1 base and J lost 9 bases. The CDR3 covers 16 residues. CDR1 and CDR2 (germline): SEHNR, FQNEAQ (reference sequence). The CDR3 reads CASSLVKAGGKREQFF. DNA of the CDR3: TGTGCCAGCAGCTTAGTTAAGGCAGGGGGCAAGCGTGAGCAGTTCTTC. Full variable domain (rest looked up from reference TRBV7-9 and TRBJ2-1): DTGVSQNPRHKITKRGQNVTFRCDPISEHNRLYWYRQTLGQGPEFLTYFQNEAQLEKSRLLSDRFSAERPKGSFSTLEIQRTEQGDSAMYLCASSLVKAGGKREQFFGPGTRLTVL.

This clone showed up just once. The chain couples TRBV28 to TRBJ2-5, with 8 bases aligning to TRBD1. Germline CDR1 and CDR2: MDHEN and SYDVKM. The CDR3 has 13 residues. J lost 5 bases, V lost 6 bases, and 5 bases had no gene match. DNA of the CDR3: TGTGCCAGCAGGCAGGGGGCGTCGGAGACCCAGTACTTC. As protein: CASRQGASETQYF.

This clone came up a few times. The chain joins TRBV4-3 to TRBJ2-3, with a tentative D call TRBD2 (5 bases). Per the germline V gene, CDR1 is LGHNA and CDR2 is YSLEER. The V and J ends lost 2 bases and 4 bases respectively, with 10 bases between them. There are 14 residues in the CDR3. CDR3 in amino acids: CASSQTRGPDTQYF. CDR3 bases: TGCGCCAGCAGCCAAACTAGAGGCCCAGATACGCAGTATTTT.

The chain joins TRBV19 to TRBJ1-3, with a tentative D call TRBD1 (5 bases). The CDR3 has 15 residues. Germline lookup yields CDR1 LNHDA and CDR2 SQIVND (reference sequence). V dropped 6 bases and J dropped 0 bases, with 12 bases sitting between them. The CDR3 sequence is CASRRDGSSGNTIYF. The CDR3 DNA sequence: TGTGCCAGTAGGAGGGACGGTAGCTCTGGAAACACCATATATTTT.

This chain uses TRBV5-1 with TRBJ2-7; D gene ambiguous. Germline values: CDR1 SGHRS, CDR2 YFSETQ. The V gene lost 2 bases and the J gene lost 2 bases, with 14 bases spanning the gap. The CDR3 sequence is 15 residues long. CDR3 residues: CASSLLPLGTYEQYF. The CDR3 nucleotides are TGCGCCAGCAGCTTATTACCTCTGGGGACCTACGAGCAGTACTTC.